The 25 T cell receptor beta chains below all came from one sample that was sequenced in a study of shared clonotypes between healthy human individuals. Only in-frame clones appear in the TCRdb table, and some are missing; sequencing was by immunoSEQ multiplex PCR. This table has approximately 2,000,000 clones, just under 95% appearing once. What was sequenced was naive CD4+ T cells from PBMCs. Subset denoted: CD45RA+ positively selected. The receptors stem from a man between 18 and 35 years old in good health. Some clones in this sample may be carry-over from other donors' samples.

In DNA form, the CDR3 reads TGTGCCAGCAGCGGTGGAATGTTTTCTGGGGCCAACGTCCTGACTTTC. Translation: CASSGGMFSGANVLTF. The J gene is TRBJ2-6, the V gene TRBV7-2; D is unclear. V was cut by 5 bases and J by 1 base, with 12 bases left in between. CDR3 length: 16 amino acids. In germline, CDR1 is SGHTA, CDR2 FQGNSA.

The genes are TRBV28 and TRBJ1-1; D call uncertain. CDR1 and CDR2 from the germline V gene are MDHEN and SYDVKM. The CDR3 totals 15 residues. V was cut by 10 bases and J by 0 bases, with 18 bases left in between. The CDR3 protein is CAINGGRSLNTEAFF. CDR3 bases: TGTGCCATCAATGGAGGGAGGAGCTTGAACACTGAAGCTTTCTTT.

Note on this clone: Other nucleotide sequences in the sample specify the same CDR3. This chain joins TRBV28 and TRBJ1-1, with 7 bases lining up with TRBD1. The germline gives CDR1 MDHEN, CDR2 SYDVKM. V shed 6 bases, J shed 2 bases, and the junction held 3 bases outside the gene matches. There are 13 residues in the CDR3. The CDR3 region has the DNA TGTGCCAGCAGCCCAGGGGGTAACACTGAAGCTTTCTTT. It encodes CASSPGGNTEAFF.

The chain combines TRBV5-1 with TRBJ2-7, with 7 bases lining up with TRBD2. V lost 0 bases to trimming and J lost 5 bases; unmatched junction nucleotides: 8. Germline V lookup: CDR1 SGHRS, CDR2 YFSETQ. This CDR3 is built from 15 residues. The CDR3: CASSLEGLDVNEQYF. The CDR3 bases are TGCGCCAGCAGCTTGGAAGGACTAGATGTAAACGAGCAGTACTTC.

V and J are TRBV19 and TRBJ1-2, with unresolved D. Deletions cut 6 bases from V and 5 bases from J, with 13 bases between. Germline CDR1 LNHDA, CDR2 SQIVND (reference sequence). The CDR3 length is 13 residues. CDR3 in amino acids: CASRGGAGYGYTF. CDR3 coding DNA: TGTGCCAGTAGGGGCGGCGCAGGATATGGCTACACCTTC. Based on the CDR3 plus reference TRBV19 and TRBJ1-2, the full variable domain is DGGITQSPKYLFRKEGQNVTLSCEQNLNHDAMYWYRQDPGQGLRLIYYSQIVNDFQKGDIAEGYSVSREKKESFPLTVTSAQKNPTAFYLCASRGGAGYGYTFGSGTRLTVV.

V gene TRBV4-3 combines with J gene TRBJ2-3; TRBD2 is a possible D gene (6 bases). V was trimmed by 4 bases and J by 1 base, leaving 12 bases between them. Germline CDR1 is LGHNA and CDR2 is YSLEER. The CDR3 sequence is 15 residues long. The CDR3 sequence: CASSPVASGTDTQYF. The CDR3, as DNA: TGCGCCAGCAGCCCTGTGGCTAGCGGCACAGATACGCAGTATTTT.

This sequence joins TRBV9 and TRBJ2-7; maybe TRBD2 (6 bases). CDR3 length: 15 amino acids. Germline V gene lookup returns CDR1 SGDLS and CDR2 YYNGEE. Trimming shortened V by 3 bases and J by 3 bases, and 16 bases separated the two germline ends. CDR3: CASSAGFTRDYEQYF. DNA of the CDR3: TGTGCCAGCAGCGCCGGATTCACGCGGGACTACGAGCAGTACTTC.

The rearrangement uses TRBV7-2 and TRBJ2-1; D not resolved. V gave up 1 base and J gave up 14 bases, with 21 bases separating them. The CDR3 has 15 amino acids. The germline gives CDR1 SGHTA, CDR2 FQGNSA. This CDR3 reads CASSLGVLSPKNKFF. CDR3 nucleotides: TGTGCCAGCAGCTTAGGGGTTTTGAGTCCTAAAAATAAGTTCTTC.

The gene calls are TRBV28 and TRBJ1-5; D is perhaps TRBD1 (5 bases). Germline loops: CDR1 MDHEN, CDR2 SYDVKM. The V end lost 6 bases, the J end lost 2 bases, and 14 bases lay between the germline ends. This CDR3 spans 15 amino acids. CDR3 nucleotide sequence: TGTGCCAGCAGCCCCCCGCAGGGTGGCAATCAGCCCCAGCATTTT. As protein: CASSPPQGGNQPQHF.

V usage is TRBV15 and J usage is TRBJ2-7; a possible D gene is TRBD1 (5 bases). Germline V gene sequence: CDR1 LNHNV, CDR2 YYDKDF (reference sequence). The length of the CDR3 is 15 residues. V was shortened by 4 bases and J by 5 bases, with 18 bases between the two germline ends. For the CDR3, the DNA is TGTGCCACCAGCATAGGCAGGGTTCTCTCGGACGAGCAGTACTTC. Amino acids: CATSIGRVLSDEQYF.

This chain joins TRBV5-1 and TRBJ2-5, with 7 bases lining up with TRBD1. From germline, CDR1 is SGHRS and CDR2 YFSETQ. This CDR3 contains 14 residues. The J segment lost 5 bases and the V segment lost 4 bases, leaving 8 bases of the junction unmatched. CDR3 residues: CASSEMGQFETQYF. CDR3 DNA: TGCGCCAGCAGCGAGATGGGACAGTTCGAGACCCAGTACTTC. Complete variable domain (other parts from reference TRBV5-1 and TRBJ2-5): KAGVTQTPRYLIKTRGQQVTLSCSPISGHRSVSWYQQTPGQGLQFLFEYFSETQRNKGNFPGRFSGRQFSNSRSEMNVSTLELGDSALYLCASSEMGQFETQYFGPGTRLLVL.

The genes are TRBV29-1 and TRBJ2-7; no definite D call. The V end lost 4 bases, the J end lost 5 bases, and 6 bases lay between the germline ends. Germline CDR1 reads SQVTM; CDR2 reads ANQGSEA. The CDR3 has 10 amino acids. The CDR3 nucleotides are TGCAGCGTTGGGAGCCACGAGCAGTACTTC. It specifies CSVGSHEQYF.

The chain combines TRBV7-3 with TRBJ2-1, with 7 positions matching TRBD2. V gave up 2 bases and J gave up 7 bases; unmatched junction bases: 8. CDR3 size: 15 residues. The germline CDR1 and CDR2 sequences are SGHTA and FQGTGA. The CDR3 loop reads CASSLFGGSVNEQFF. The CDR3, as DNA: TGTGCCAGCAGCTTATTCGGCGGGAGTGTGAATGAGCAGTTCTTC.

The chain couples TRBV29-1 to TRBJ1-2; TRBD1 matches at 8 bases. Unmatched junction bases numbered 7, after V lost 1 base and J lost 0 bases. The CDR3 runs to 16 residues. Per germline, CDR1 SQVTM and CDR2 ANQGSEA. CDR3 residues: CSVEGRGRSPNYGYTF. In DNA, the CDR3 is TGCAGCGTTGAAGGCAGGGGGCGTTCACCTAACTATGGCTACACCTTC.

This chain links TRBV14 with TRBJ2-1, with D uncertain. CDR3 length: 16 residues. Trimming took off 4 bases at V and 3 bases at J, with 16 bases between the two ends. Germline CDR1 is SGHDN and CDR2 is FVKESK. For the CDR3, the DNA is TGTGCCAGCAGCCGCATTCATGGCAGCTACTACAATGAGCAGTTCTTC. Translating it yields CASSRIHGSYYNEQFF.

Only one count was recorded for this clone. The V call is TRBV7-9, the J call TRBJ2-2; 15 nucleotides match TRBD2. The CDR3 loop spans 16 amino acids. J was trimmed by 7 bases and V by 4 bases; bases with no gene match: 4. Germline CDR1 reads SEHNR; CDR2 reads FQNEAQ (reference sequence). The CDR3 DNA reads TGTGCCAGCAGCTCCCCGGGACTAGCGGGGGGCGGGGAGCTGTTTTTT. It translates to CASSSPGLAGGGELFF.

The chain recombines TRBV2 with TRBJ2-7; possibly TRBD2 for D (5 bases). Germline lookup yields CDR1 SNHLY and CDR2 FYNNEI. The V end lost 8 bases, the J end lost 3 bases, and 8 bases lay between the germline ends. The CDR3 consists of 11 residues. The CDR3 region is CASRLNYEQYF. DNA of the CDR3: TGTGCCAGCCGACTAAACTACGAGCAGTACTTC.

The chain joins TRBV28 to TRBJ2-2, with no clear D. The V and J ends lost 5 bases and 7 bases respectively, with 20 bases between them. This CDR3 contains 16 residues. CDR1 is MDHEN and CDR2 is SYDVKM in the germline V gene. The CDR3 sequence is CASSTSPREFNGELFF. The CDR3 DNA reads TGTGCCAGCAGTACCAGCCCGAGAGAATTCAACGGGGAGCTGTTTTTT.

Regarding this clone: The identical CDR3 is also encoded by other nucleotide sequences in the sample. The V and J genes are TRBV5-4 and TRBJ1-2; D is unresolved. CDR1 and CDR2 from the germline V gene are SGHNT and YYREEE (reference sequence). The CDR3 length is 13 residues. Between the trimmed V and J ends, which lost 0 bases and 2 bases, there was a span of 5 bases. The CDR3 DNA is TGTGCCAGCAGCTTGGACAGCAACTATGGCTACACCTTC. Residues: CASSLDSNYGYTF.

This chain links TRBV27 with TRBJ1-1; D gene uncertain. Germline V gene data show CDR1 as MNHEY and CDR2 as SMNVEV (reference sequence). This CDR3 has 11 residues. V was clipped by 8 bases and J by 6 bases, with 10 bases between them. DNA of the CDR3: TGTGCCAGCCTGGGGTTCGCTGAAGCTTTCTTT. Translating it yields CASLGFAEAFF.

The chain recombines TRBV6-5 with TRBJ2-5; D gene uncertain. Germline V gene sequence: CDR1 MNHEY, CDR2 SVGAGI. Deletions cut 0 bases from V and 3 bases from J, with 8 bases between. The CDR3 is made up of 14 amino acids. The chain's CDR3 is CASSYSSSKETQYF. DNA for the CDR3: TGTGCCAGCAGTTACTCGAGTAGTAAAGAGACCCAGTACTTC.

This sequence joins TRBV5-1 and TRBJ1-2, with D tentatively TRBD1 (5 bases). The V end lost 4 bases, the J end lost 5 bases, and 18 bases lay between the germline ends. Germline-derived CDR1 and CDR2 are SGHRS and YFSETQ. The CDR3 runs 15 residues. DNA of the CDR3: TGCGCCAGCAGCGTAGGGACGGCGGCTGATTATGGCTACACCTTC. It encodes CASSVGTAADYGYTF.

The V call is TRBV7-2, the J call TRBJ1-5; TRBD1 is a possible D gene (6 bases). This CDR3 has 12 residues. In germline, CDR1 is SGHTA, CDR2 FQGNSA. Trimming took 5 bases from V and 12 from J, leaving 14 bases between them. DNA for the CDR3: TGTGCCAGCAGCATCCGGGACACCATCCAGCATTTT. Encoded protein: CASSIRDTIQHF. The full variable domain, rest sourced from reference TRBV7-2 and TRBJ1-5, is GAGVSQSPSNKVTEKGKDVELRCDPISGHTALYWYRQSLGQGLEFLIYFQGNSAPDKSGLPSDRFSAERTGGSVSTLTIQRTQQEDSAVYLCASSIRDTIQHFGDGTRLSIL.

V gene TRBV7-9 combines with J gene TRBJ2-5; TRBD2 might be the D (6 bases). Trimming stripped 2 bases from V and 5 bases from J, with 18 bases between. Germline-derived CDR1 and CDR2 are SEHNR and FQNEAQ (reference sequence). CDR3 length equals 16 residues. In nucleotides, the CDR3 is TGTGCCAGCAGCTTAAGACCGGGAGCCCAGAGGGAGACCCAGTACTTC. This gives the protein CASSLRPGAQRETQYF.

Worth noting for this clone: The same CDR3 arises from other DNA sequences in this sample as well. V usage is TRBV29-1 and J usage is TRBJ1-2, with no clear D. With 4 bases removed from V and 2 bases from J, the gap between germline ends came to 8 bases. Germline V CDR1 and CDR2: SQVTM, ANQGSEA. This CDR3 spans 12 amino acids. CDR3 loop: CSVGGQNYGYTF. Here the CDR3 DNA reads TGCAGCGTTGGAGGGCAGAACTATGGCTACACCTTC. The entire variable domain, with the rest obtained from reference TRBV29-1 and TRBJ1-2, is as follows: SAVISQKPSRDICQRGTSLTIQCQVDSQVTMMFWYRQQPGQSLTLIATANQGSEATYESGFVIDKFPISRPNLTFSTLTVSNMSPEDSSIYLCSVGGQNYGYTFGSGTRLTVV.